Here is one T cell receptor (beta chain) with its context. Authors' data handling: Nucleated cell number was recorded as an estimate derived from reference gene primer amplification. Using immunoSEQ multiplex PCR, the repertoire was profiled, and TCRdb retains in-frame clones only, with some absent. That table supplies the V and J calls and clone size; D and trimming were determined from the DNA. The sample includes about 73,000 clones, 75% to 80% of them seen just once. These data originate in a study of blood T cell repertoires in COVID-19. CDR1 LGHDT and CDR2 YNNKEL come from the germline V gene (reference sequence). This CDR3 comprises 12 residues. Trimming cost V 1 base and J 8 bases, with 8 bases left between them.

Sequenced input: peripheral blood. The TCR comes from an older man with COVID-19, enrolled during active disease. The V and J genes are TRBV3-1 (or the pseudogene TRBV3-2) and TRBJ1-1, with D perhaps TRBD1 (5 bases). CDR3 DNA: TGTGCCAGCAGCCAAGTAGGGGTCGAAGCTTTCTTT. Translated: CASSQVGVEAFF.